This TCR beta chain comes out of a study of T-cell memory formation after mild COVID-19. Researchers used 5'RACE with constant-segment primers to make TCR alpha and TCR beta cDNA libraries that carry sample barcodes and UMIs. From the 5' RACE reads, TCRdb called clonotypes with MiXCR, one entry per CDR3 protein. The profile shows over 300,000 distinct CDR3 sequences, less than 25% of them singletons. Trimming cost V 7 bases and J 5 bases; bases outside gene matches: 5. In germline, CDR1 is SQVTM, CDR2 ANQGSEA. CDR3 length: 12 residues. Source material: PBMCs or a T cell subset sorted from them (not recorded which). The genes are TRBV29-1 and TRBJ2-5, with 9 positions matching TRBD1. The clonotype comes from a man younger than 35 who had mild COVID-19 (a few samples of this study predate the infection). Cell type and time point are not known. DNA of the CDR3: TGCAGCGGACAGGGGGAGTATGAGACCCAGTACTTC. It yields the protein CSGQGEYETQYF.